One and the same sample provided the 29 T cell receptor beta chains below, sequenced in a study of cytomegalovirus exposure and HLA in healthy donors. PCR employed 60 Vbeta and 13 Jbeta primers. TCRdb's copy holds only in-frame clones and misses some; the assay was immunoSEQ multiplex PCR. Its listing shows around 75,000 clones. Sample: PBMCs. Receptor source: a man between 50 and 59 years old in good health and CMV-seropositive.

The genes are TRBV4-2 and TRBJ2-1; D unresolved. Per germline, CDR1 LGHNA and CDR2 YNFKEQ. The CDR3 is made up of 12 amino acids. Deletions cut 1 base from V and 7 bases from J, with 5 bases between. The CDR3 here is CASSQGPNEQFF. The CDR3 DNA is TGTGCCAGCAGCCAAGGTCCTAATGAGCAGTTCTTC.

This chain connects TRBV7-8 to TRBJ2-7; 7 bases align to TRBD1. The V segment lost 5 bases and the J segment 5 bases; nucleotides outside the gene matches: 15. Germline V gene lookup returns CDR1 SGHVS and CDR2 FQNEAQ. The CDR3 sequence is 16 residues long. The CDR3: CASSAGLTGYQDEQYF. CDR3 DNA: TGTGCCAGCAGCGCTGGCCTGACAGGGTATCAGGACGAGCAGTACTTC.

The CDR3 is CASTRRTDEQYF. CDR3 DNA sequence: TGTGCCAGCACGAGGAGGACCGACGAGCAGTACTTC. This chain links TRBV6-1 with TRBJ2-7, with a possible D match to TRBD2 (5 bases). CDR3 length: 12 residues. The germline gives CDR1 MNHNS, CDR2 SASEGT. The V end lost 7 bases, the J end lost 5 bases, and 12 bases lay between the germline ends.

The genes are TRBV6-1 and TRBJ2-3; D is unresolved. Germline loops: CDR1 MNHNS, CDR2 SASEGT. The ends were cut back, 2 bases at V and 0 bases at J, with 9 bases in the middle. The CDR3 contains 15 residues. The CDR3 region is CASSEQRISTDTQYF. CDR3 DNA sequence: TGTGCCAGCAGTGAACAGCGTATTAGCACAGATACGCAGTATTTT.

The chain links TRBV7-2 to TRBJ1-5; D is unclear. V gave up 5 bases and J gave up 2 bases, with 13 bases separating them. CDR3 length: 15 residues. Germline-derived CDR1 and CDR2 are SGHTA and FQGNSA. The CDR3 nucleotides read TGTGCCAGCAGCGCCAGCCGGGGTGGCAATCAGCCCCAGCATTTT. The encoded protein is CASSASRGGNQPQHF.

The V gene is TRBV5-1, the J gene TRBJ1-3, with 8 bases that match TRBD1. Trimming removed 3 bases from V and 0 bases from J; junction bases left unmatched: 5. CDR3 size: 16 residues. Germline CDR1 reads SGHRS; CDR2 reads YFSETQ. CDR3 amino acids: CASSSDRGNSGNTIYF. DNA for the CDR3: TGCGCCAGCAGCTCCGACAGGGGCAACTCTGGAAACACCATATATTTT.

The gene calls are TRBV4-1 and TRBJ2-1, with 8 bases aligning to TRBD1. Germline assignment: CDR1 MGHRA and CDR2 YSYEKL. The CDR3 is 12 amino acids. Trimming took 5 bases from V and 8 from J; bases not matched to a gene: 2. The chain's CDR3 is CASSYRGDEQFF. For the CDR3, the DNA is TGCGCCAGCAGCTACAGGGGGGATGAGCAGTTCTTC.

The chain couples TRBV5-6 to TRBJ2-1, with a possible D match to TRBD2 (6 bases). Germline-derived CDR1 and CDR2 are SGHDT and YYEEEE. CDR3 length equals 15 residues. V lost 3 bases and J lost 10, with 20 bases in between. The DNA of the CDR3 is TGTGCCAGCAGCTCCCAGGACTGGGTGGGAGGCGAGCAGTTCTTC. Amino acids: CASSSQDWVGGEQFF.

The V call is TRBV2, the J call TRBJ1-5; TRBD1 aligns across 8 bases. The CDR3 has 15 amino acids. The V segment lost 8 bases and the J segment 2 bases; nucleotides outside the gene matches: 8. Germline V gene sequence: CDR1 SNHLY, CDR2 FYNNEI. For the CDR3, the DNA is TGTGCCAGCTCCCCTACAGGGGGTGGCAATCAGCCCCAGCATTTT. Protein: CASSPTGGGNQPQHF.

The chain uses TRBV6-5 and TRBJ2-3; 10 bases match TRBD2. This CDR3 region has 15 residues. V lost 2 bases to trimming and J lost 9 bases; unmatched junction nucleotides: 8. Germline assignment: CDR1 MNHEY and CDR2 SVGAGI. In nucleotides, the CDR3 is TGTGCCAGCAGTTACGGGAGCGGGAGGGCCGAAACGCAGTATTTT. Encoded protein: CASSYGSGRAETQYF.

This chain uses TRBV5-4 with TRBJ2-3; D possibly corresponds to TRBD1 (6 bases). Germline CDR1 reads SGHNT; CDR2 reads YYREEE (reference sequence). This CDR3 region has 15 residues. The ends were cut back, 0 bases at V and 3 bases at J, with 11 bases in the middle. In nucleotides, the CDR3 is TGTGCCAGCAGCTTGGAGGCAGGGACAACAGATACGCAGTATTTT. It yields the protein CASSLEAGTTDTQYF.

The chain is built from TRBV5-1 and TRBJ2-5, with D possibly TRBD2 on 5 matching bases. Per the germline V gene, CDR1 is SGHRS and CDR2 is YFSETQ. Trimming removed 1 base from V and 0 bases from J, with 7 bases in between. This CDR3 spans 14 amino acids. CDR3 amino acids: CASSLSGYQETQYF. The CDR3 DNA reads TGCGCCAGCAGCTTGTCGGGGTACCAAGAGACCCAGTACTTC.

The CDR3 bases are TGTGCCAGCAGCAATAGGGTCCGGCACAGGGGTAACACTGAAGCTTTCTTT. Amino acids: CASSNRVRHRGNTEAFF. This chain joins TRBV7-9 and TRBJ1-1; TRBD1 matches 7 bases. V lost 5 bases to trimming and J lost 2 bases; unmatched junction nucleotides: 14. Germline assignment: CDR1 SEHNR and CDR2 FQNEAQ (reference sequence). There are 17 residues in the CDR3. Filled out from reference TRBV7-9 and TRBJ1-1, the complete variable domain reads DTGVSQNPRHKITKRGQNVTFRCDPISEHNRLYWYRQTLGQGPEFLTYFQNEAQLEKSRLLSDRFSAERPKGSFSTLEIQRTEQGDSAMYLCASSNRVRHRGNTEAFFGQGTRLTVV.

This sequence joins TRBV6-1 and TRBJ2-5, with D hard to call. The CDR3 contains 12 residues. CDR1 MNHNS and CDR2 SASEGT come from the germline V gene. The V gene lost 5 bases and the J gene lost 5 bases, with 9 bases spanning the gap. The CDR3 DNA is TGTGCCAGCAGTCGAAGTCGGGAGACCCAGTACTTC. As protein: CASSRSRETQYF.

The chain uses TRBV5-5 and TRBJ1-3; 9 nucleotides line up with TRBD1. Germline V gene lookup returns CDR1 SGHKS and CDR2 YYEKEE (reference sequence). This CDR3 is built from 15 residues. Losses at the gene ends were 4 bases for V and 6 bases for J; bases not matched to a gene: 8. The DNA for the CDR3 is TGTGCCAGCAGCCTAACAGGGGGCGCAGAAAACACCATATATTTT. It codes for CASSLTGGAENTIYF.

The chain recombines TRBV19 with TRBJ2-7; possible D gene TRBD2, 5 bases. The germline V and J ends were trimmed by 3 bases and 5 bases, with 11 bases remaining between them. The length of the CDR3 is 13 residues. Germline V gene sequence: CDR1 LNHDA, CDR2 SQIVND (reference sequence). DNA of the CDR3: TGTGCCAGTAGTATTCGGCGGGCGGACGAGCAGTACTTC. Translating it yields CASSIRRADEQYF.

The chain recombines TRBV27 with TRBJ1-5; D is ambiguous. The length of the CDR3 is 13 residues. Germline V gives CDR1 MNHEY, CDR2 SMNVEV (reference sequence). Trimming left V 5 bases short and J 6 bases short, with 11 bases between. Here the CDR3 DNA reads TGTGCCAGCAGTCTCACGACGGGTCAGCCCCAGCATTTT. Encoded protein: CASSLTTGQPQHF.

The V call is TRBV5-6, the J call TRBJ2-7; the D gene is possibly TRBD1 (6 bases). Germline loops: CDR1 SGHDT, CDR2 YYEEEE. The CDR3 has 17 amino acids. Deletions cut 4 bases from V and 1 base from J, with 21 bases between. CDR3 loop: CASSPTVGTWESYEQYV. As DNA, the CDR3 is TGTGCCAGCAGCCCTACCGTCGGGACATGGGAATCCTACGAGCAGTACGTC.

Notes on this clone: Other DNA sequences within the sample encode an identical CDR3. The chain links TRBV5-1 to TRBJ1-2; no definite D call. Germline CDR1 reads SGHRS; CDR2 reads YFSETQ. The CDR3 has 12 amino acids. Trimming cost V 0 bases and J 8 bases, with 8 bases left between them. The CDR3 reads CASSLGTGGYTF. DNA of the CDR3: TGCGCCAGCAGCTTGGGGACGGGAGGCTACACCTTC.

J is TRBJ2-2 and V is TRBV5-8, with 10 bases lining up with TRBD1. The CDR3 spans 16 residues. The V gene's germline CDR1 is SGHTS and CDR2 YDEGEE. Trimming removed 3 bases from V and 0 bases from J; junction bases left unmatched: 2. CDR3 sequence reads: CASSSGQGPNTGELFF. The CDR3 DNA sequence: TGTGCCAGCAGCTCGGGACAGGGGCCGAACACCGGGGAGCTGTTTTTT.

The chain uses TRBV7-2 and TRBJ1-5, with TRBD1 matching over 8 bases. The trim removed 5 bases at V and 6 bases at J, leaving 3 bases unmatched. Germline V CDR1 and CDR2: SGHTA, FQGNSA. The CDR3 sequence is 13 residues long. DNA of the CDR3: TGTGCCAGCAGCCCACAGGGGGGTCAGCCCCAGCATTTT. As protein: CASSPQGGQPQHF.

The rearrangement uses TRBV29-1 and TRBJ1-1, with 8 bases that match TRBD1. The ends lost 7 bases at V and 4 bases at J; junction bases unmatched: 8. Germline-derived CDR1 and CDR2 are SQVTM and ANQGSEA. This CDR3 contains 13 residues. The CDR3 nucleotides read TGCAGCGCCGCGGGACAGGAGGTCACTGAAGCTTTCTTT. It specifies CSAAGQEVTEAFF.

The V gene is TRBV5-6, the J gene TRBJ2-5, with TRBD2 identical over 12 bases. This CDR3 is 15 amino acids long. Germline V lookup: CDR1 SGHDT, CDR2 YYEEEE. V shed 0 bases and J 4 bases; nucleotides not matched to a gene: 1. CDR3: CASSLELAGGETQYF. CDR3 bases: TGTGCCAGCAGCTTGGAACTAGCGGGAGGAGAGACCCAGTACTTC.

The V and J genes are TRBV10-2 and TRBJ2-7; perhaps TRBD1 as D (6 bases). The length of the CDR3 is 12 residues. CDR1 WSHSY and CDR2 SAAADI come from the germline V gene. Trimming cost V 10 bases and J 0 bases, with 10 bases left between them. In nucleotides, the CDR3 is TGCGCCACCCTACAGGGCTCCTACGAGCAGTACTTC. It yields the protein CATLQGSYEQYF.

V and J are TRBV15 and TRBJ2-7, with D possibly TRBD2 on 6 matching bases. In germline, CDR1 is LNHNV, CDR2 YYDKDF (reference sequence). V was pared by 2 bases and J by 5 bases, with 16 bases between. The CDR3 runs 15 residues. The CDR3 reads CATSRSAGMKDEQYF. The CDR3 coding sequence is TGTGCCACCAGCAGATCGGCGGGGATGAAAGACGAGCAGTACTTC.

For the CDR3, the DNA is TGTGCCAGTAGTCCCGGGTCACACAATGAGCAGTTCTTC. This codes for CASSPGSHNEQFF. The chain combines TRBV19 with TRBJ2-1; no clear D gene. Per the germline V gene, CDR1 is LNHDA and CDR2 is SQIVND (reference sequence). The CDR3 runs to 13 residues. V was clipped by 5 bases and J by 5 bases, with 10 bases between them.

The chain couples TRBV2 to TRBJ1-2; D remains unclear. Per germline, CDR1 SNHLY and CDR2 FYNNEI. Between the trimmed V and J ends, which lost 2 bases and 9 bases, there was a span of 10 bases. The CDR3 totals 12 residues. CDR3 nucleotide sequence: TGTGCCAGCAGTGAATCGGGGAAGAGCTACACCTTC. It yields the protein CASSESGKSYTF.

This chain uses TRBV9 with TRBJ2-5; TRBD2 aligns across 10 bases. Looked up from germline, CDR1 is SGDLS and CDR2 is YYNGEE. After removal of 4 bases from V and 1 base from J, the junction contained 7 bases not matched to a gene. The CDR3 length is 16 residues. CDR3 DNA: TGTGCCAGCAGCCCCCGGGTAGCGGGGGGCCAAGAGACCCAGTACTTC. Amino acid sequence: CASSPRVAGGQETQYF.

The genes are TRBV5-4 and TRBJ2-1; weak D call: TRBD1 (5 bases). This CDR3 is 16 amino acids long. The V gene lost 6 bases and the J gene lost 6 bases, with 22 bases spanning the gap. Per germline, CDR1 SGHNT and CDR2 YYREEE (reference sequence). In nucleotides, the CDR3 is TGTGCCAGCAACTCTGGGGCAGGGCGGCTCCTCAATGAGCAGTTCTTC. This sequence encodes CASNSGAGRLLNEQFF.